This T cell receptor (beta chain) is drawn from a study of immune evolution from preneoplasia to lung adenocarcinoma. This clone has a handful of counts. Each case's diagnosis was confirmed by two pathologists on H&E. The V end was cut by 1 base, the J end by 4 bases, with 4 bases between. In germline, CDR1 is MNHEY, CDR2 SMNVEV (reference sequence). The CDR3 runs to 13 residues. Measured with immunoSEQ multiplex PCR; TCRdb has only the in-frame clones, and not every one. The table shows about 9,500 clones, with around 90% occurring only once. Sequenced material: FFPE invasive lung adenocarcinoma tissue. This receptor was taken from a person between 70 and 80 years old with invasive lung adenocarcinoma. The rearrangement uses TRBV27 and TRBJ2-2, with no clear D. DNA for the CDR3: TGTGCCAGCAGTTTATTTATCACCGGGGAGCTGTTTTTT. Protein sequence: CASSLFITGELFF.